This TCR beta chain comes out of a study of T cells after yellow fever vaccination. The germline gives CDR1 MDHEN, CDR2 SYDVKM. V lost 2 bases to trimming and J lost 4 bases; unmatched junction nucleotides: 4. This CDR3 contains 16 residues. This clonotype has ten or more counts. TCRdb reanalysed the 5' RACE reads using MiXCR and keeps one entry per CDR3 protein. The repertoire holds 300,000 to 400,000 distinct CDR3 sequences, 4% seen once, with around 24% in the top ten. The input for sequencing was PBMCs, taken 5 days after the yellow fever booster vaccination. This sequence originates from a man aged 18 to 30 who received the YFV17D yellow fever vaccine. The chain links TRBV28 to TRBJ1-6; 8 bases fit TRBD1. Here the CDR3 reads CASSLRDRGYNSPLHF. The CDR3 nucleotides are TGTGCCAGCAGTTTAAGAGACAGGGGTTATAATTCACCCCTCCACTTT.